These T cell receptor beta chains were read from a single sample in a study of vaccination effects on CD4 cells after COVID-19. TCRdb keeps only in-frame clones here, not all; method: immunoSEQ multiplex PCR. The table shows 10,000 or so clones, with approximately 74% occurring only once. Their target antigens are unknown. Sequences were derived from CD4+ T cells from PBMCs cultured with HCoV-229E spike peptides, sampled before COVID-19 vaccination. Receptors originate from a human donor who received a COVID-19 vaccine. Both conserved end residues are part of each CDR3. D genes are given only for firm matches.

CACLGVSYNEQFF TGTGCCTGTTTGGGGGTCTCCTACAATGAGCAGTTCTTC TRBV30 . TRBJ2-1
CATSAGWRMNTGELFF TGTGCCACCAGCGCCGGTTGGAGGATGAACACCGGGGAGCTGTTTTTT TRBV24-1 . TRBJ2-2
CASSPTGFYEQYF TGTGCCAGCAGTCCCACAGGGTTCTACGAGCAGTACTTC TRBV5-6 . TRBJ2-7
CASSLLGTSGGETQYF TGCGCCAGCAGCTTGCTCGGCACTAGCGGGGGTGAGACCCAGTACTTC TRBV5-1 TRBD2 TRBJ2-5
CASSQGLGPGGAYGYTF TGCGCCAGCAGCCAAGGTCTCGGGCCAGGGGGTGCCTATGGCTACACCTTC TRBV4-1 TRBD1 TRBJ1-2
CASSNSGGIEQFF TGTGCCAGCAGTAATAGCGGGGGCATTGAGCAGTTCTTC TRBV2 TRBD2 TRBJ2-1
CASSLAGRANEQFF TGCGCCAGCAGCTTGGCGGGACGCGCGAATGAGCAGTTCTTC TRBV5-1 . TRBJ2-1
CASSLMPTNTDTQYF TGTGCCAGCAGCTTAATGCCAACAAACACAGATACGCAGTATTTT TRBV11-2 . TRBJ2-3
CSVTLTGNEQYF TGCAGCGTTACCCTAACAGGGAACGAGCAGTACTTC TRBV29-1 . TRBJ2-7
CASSYRQGSTDTQYF TGTGCCAGCAGCTATCGACAGGGGAGCACAGATACGCAGTATTTT TRBV11-2 TRBD1 TRBJ2-3